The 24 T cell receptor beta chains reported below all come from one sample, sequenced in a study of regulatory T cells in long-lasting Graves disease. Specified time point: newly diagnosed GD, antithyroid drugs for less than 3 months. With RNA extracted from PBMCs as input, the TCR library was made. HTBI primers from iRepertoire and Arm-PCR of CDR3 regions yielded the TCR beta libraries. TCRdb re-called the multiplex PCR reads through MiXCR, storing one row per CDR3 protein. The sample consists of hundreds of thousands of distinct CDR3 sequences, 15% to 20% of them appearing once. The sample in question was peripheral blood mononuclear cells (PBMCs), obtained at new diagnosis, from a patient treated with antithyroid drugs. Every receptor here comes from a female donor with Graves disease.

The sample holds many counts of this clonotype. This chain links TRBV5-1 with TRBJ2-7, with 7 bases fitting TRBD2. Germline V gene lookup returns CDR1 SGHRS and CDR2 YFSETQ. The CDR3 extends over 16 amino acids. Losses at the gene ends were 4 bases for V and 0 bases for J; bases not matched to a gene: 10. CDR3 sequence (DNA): TGCGCCAGCAGCAGTCCTAGCGGTCTGAGCTCCTACGAGCAGTACTTC. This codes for CASSSPSGLSSYEQYF.

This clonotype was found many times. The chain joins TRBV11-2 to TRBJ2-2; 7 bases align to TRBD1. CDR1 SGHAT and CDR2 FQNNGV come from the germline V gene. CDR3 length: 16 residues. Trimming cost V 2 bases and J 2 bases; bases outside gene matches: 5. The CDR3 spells CASSLPGQTNTGELFF. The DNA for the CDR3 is TGTGCCAGCAGCTTACCGGGACAGACTAACACCGGGGAGCTGTTTTTT. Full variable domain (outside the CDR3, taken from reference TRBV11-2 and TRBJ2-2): EAGVAQSPRYKIIEKRQSVAFWCNPISGHATLYWYQQILGQGPKLLIQFQNNGVVDDSQLPKDRFSAERLKGVDSTLKIQPAKLEDSAVYLCASSLPGQTNTGELFFGEGSRLTVL.

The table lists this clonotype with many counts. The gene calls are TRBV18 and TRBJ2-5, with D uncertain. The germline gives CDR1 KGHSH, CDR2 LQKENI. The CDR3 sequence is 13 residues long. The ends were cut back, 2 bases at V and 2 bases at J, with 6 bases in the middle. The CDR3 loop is CASSPNAQETQYF. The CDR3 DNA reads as TGTGCCAGCTCACCAAATGCTCAAGAGACCCAGTACTTC.

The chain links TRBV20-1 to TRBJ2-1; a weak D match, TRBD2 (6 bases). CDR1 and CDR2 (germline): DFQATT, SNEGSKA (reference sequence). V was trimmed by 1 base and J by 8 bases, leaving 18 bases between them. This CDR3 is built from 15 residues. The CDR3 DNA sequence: TGCAGTGCTAGAGTACGGGGGAGGTGGAGGGATGAGCAGTTCTTC. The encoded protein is CSARVRGRWRDEQFF.

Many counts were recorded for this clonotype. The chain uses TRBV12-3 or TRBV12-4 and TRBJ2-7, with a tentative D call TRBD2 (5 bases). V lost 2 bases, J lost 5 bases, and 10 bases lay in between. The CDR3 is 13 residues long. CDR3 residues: CASSLRGFHEQYF. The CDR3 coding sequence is TGTGCCAGCAGTTTAAGAGGGTTCCACGAGCAGTACTTC.

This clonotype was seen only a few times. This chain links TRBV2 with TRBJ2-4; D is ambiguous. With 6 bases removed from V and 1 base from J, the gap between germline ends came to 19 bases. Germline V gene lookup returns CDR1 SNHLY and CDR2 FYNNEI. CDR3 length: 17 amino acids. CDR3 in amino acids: CASSPSWQIEAKNIQYF. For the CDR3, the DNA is TGTGCCAGCAGCCCAAGTTGGCAGATTGAGGCCAAAAACATTCAGTACTTC.

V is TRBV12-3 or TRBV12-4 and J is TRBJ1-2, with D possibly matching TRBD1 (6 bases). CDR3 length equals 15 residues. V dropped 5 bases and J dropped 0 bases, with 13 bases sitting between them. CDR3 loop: CASSDAGVANYGYTF. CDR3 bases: TGTGCCAGCAGTGACGCAGGGGTCGCTAACTATGGCTACACCTTC.

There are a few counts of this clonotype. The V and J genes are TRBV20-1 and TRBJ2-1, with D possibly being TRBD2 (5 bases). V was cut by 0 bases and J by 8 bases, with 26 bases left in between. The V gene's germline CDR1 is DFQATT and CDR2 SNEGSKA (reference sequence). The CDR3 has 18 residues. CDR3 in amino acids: CSARDEGGPGKQYYEQFF. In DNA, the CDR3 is TGCAGTGCTAGAGATGAAGGAGGCCCCGGGAAGCAATACTATGAGCAGTTCTTC.

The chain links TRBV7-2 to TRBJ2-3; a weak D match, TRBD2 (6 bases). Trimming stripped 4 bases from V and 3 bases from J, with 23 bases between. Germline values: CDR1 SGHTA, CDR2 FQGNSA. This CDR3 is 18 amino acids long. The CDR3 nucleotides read TGTGCCAGCAGCTCAGGGCCCTTGGGAGCGGGTGGTACAGATACGCAGTATTTT. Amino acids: CASSSGPLGAGGTDTQYF.

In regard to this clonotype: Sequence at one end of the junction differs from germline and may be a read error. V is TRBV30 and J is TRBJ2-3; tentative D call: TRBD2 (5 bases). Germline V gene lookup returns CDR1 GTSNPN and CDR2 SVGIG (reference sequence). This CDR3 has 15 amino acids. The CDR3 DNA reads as TGTGCCTGCCCTGAGGGAAAGGGTCTCACAAATACGCAGTATTTT. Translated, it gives CACPEGKGLTNTQYF. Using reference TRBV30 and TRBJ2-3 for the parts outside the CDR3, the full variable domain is SQTIHQWPATLVQPVGSPLSLECTVEGTSNPNLYWYRQAAGRGLQLLFYSVGIGQISSEVPQNLSASRPQDRQFILSSKKLLLSDSGFYLCACPEGKGLTNTQYFGPGTRLTVL.

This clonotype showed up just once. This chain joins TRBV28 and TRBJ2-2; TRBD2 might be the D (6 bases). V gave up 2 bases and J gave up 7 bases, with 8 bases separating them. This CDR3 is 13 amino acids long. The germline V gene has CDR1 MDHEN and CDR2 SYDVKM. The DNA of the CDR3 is TGTGCCAGCAGTTTAACTAGCTTCGGGGAGCTGTTTTTT. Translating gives CASSLTSFGELFF.

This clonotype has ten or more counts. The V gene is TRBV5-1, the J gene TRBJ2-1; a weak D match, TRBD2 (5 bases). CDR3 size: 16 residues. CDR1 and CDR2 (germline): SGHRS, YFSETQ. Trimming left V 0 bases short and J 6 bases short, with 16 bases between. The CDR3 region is CASSLEVAKASNEQFF. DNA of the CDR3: TGCGCCAGCAGCTTGGAGGTAGCGAAAGCGTCCAATGAGCAGTTCTTC.

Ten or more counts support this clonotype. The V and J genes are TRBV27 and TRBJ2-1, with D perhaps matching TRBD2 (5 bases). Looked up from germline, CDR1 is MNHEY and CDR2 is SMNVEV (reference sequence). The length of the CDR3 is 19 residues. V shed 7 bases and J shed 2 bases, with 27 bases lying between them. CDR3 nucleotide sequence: TGTGCCAGCACCACTACCCGGGGTGTTAGCGTCCAGCCCTACAATGAGCAGTTCTTC. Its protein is CASTTTRGVSVQPYNEQFF.

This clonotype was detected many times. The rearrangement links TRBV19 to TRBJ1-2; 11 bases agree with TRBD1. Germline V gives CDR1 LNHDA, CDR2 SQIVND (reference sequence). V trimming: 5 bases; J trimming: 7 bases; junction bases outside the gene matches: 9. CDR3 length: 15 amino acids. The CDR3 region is CASSATLGQGGGYTF. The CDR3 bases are TGTGCCAGTAGTGCCACCTTGGGACAGGGGGGTGGCTACACCTTC.

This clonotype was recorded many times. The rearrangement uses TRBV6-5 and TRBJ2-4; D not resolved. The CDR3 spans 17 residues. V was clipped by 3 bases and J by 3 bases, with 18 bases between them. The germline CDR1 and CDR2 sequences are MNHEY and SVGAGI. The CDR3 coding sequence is TGTGCCAGCAGTTATAGGCGGCGAGATGGCGGCAAAAACATTCAGTACTTC. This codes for CASSYRRRDGGKNIQYF.

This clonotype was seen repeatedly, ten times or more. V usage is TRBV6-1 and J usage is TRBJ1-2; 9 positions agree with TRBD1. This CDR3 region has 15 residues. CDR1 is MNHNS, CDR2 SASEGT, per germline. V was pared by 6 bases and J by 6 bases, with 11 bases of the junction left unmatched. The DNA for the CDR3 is TGTGCCAGCAGAGCGCGGACAGGGGCAGGAGATGGCTACACCTTC. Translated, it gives CASRARTGAGDGYTF.

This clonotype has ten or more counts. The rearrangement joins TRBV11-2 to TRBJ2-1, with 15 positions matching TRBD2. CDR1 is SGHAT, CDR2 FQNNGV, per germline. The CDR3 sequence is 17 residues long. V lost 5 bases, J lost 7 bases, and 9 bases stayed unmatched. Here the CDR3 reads CASSDGGGLAGGNEQFF. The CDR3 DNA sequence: TGTGCCAGCAGCGATGGGGGGGGACTAGCGGGAGGAAATGAGCAGTTCTTC.

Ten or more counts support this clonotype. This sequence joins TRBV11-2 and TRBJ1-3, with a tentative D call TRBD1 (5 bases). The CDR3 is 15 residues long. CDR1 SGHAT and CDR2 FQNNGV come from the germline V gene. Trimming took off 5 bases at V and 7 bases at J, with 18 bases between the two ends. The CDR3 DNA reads TGTGCCAGCAGCCCCCCCCCCGGGGGAGGCAACACCATATATTTT. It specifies CASSPPPGGGNTIYF.

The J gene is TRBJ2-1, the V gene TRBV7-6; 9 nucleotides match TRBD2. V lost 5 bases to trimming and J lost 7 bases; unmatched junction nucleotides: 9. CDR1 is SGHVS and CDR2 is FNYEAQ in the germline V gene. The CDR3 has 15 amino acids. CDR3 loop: CASSPAGGLWNEQFF. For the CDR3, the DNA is TGTGCCAGCAGCCCCGCGGGGGGGTTATGGAATGAGCAGTTCTTC.

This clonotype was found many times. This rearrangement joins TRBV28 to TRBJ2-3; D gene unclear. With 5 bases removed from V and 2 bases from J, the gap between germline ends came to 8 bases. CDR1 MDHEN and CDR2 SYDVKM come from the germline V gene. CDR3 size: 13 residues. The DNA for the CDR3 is TGTGCCAGCAGTCCCCATGACACAGATACGCAGTATTTT. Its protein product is CASSPHDTDTQYF.

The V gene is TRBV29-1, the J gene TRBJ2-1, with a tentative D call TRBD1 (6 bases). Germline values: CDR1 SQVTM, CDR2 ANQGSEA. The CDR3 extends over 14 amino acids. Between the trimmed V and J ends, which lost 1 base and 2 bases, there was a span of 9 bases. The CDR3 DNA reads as TGCAGCGTTGAAGTACAGGGAGCCTACAATGAGCAGTTCTTC. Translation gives CSVEVQGAYNEQFF.

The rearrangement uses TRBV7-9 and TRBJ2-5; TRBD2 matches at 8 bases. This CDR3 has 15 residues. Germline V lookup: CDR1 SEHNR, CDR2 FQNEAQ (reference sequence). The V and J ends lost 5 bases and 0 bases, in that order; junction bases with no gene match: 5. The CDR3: CASSRREDYQETQYF. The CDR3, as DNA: TGTGCCAGCAGCCGGCGGGAGGACTACCAAGAGACCCAGTACTTC.

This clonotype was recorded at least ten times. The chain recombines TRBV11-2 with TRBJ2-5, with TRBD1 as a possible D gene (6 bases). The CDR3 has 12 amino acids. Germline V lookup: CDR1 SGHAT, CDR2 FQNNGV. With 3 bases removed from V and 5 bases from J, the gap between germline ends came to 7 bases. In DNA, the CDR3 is TGTGCCAGCAGCTTCCAGGGGGAGACCCAGTACTTC. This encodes CASSFQGETQYF.

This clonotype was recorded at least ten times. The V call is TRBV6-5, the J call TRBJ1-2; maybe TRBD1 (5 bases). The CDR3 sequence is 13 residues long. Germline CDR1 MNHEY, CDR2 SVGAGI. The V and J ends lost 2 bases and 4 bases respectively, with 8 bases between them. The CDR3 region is CASSYGGGYGYTF. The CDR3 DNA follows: TGTGCCAGCAGTTACGGCGGGGGCTATGGCTACACCTTC.